This T cell receptor (beta chain) emerged from a study of T cells expressing NK-cell markers. TCRdb re-called the 5' RACE reads; one entry per CDR3 protein, DNA not given. Its clone listing holds roughly 110,000 distinct CDR3 sequences. The receptor comes from a woman aged 18 to 75 in good health. The sample comprised blood T cells: a sorted CD56 or NKG2C T cell subset, CD4+ or CD8+ T cells, or bulk PBMC T cells (not recorded which).

CDR3 residues: CASSVTQRGEQFF. The chain employs TRBV9 and TRBJ2-1. The CDR3 is 13 amino acids. Germline V CDR1 and CDR2: SGDLS, YYNGEE.